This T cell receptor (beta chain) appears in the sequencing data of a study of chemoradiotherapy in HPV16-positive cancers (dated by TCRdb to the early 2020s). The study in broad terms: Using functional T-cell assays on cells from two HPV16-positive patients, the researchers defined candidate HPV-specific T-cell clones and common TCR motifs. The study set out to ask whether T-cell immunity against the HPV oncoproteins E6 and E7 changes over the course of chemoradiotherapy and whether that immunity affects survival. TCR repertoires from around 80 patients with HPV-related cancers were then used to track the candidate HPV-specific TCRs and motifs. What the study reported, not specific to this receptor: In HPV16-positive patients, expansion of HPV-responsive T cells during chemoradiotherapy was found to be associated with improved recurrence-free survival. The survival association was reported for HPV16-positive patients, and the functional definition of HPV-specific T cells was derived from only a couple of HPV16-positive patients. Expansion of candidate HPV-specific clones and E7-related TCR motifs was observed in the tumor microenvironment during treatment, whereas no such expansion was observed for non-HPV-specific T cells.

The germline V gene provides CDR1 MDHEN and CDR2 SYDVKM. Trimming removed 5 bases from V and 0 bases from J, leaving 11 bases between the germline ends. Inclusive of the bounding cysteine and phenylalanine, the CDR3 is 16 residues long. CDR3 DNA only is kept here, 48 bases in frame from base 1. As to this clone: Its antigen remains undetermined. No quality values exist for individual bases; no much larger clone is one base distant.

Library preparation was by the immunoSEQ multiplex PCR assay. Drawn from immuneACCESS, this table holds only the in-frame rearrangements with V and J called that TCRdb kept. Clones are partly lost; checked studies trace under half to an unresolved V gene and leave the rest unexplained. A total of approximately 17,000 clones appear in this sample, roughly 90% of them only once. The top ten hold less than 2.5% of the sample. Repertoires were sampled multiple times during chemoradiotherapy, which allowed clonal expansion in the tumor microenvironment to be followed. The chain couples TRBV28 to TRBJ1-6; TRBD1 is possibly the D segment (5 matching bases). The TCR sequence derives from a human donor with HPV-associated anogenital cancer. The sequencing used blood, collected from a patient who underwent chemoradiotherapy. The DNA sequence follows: TGTGCCAGCAGTCAACCAGGGAGCTCCTATAATTCACCCCTCCACTTT. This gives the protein CASSQPGSSYNSPLHF.